A selection of T cell receptor beta chains follows, all from one sample in a study of cytomegalovirus exposure and HLA in healthy donors. TCRdb's table, derived via immunoSEQ multiplex PCR, lists solely in-frame clones and lacks some. The table records some 150,000 clones, approximately 80% of them present only once. Sequences were obtained from PBMCs. The source is a man aged 45 to 65 in good health and CMV-seronegative. CDR3s include the opening cysteine and the closing phenylalanine or tryptophan. D genes are given only for firm matches. Some rows have no size entry. The others give once, few or many, or a class for an expanded clone.

.	TRBV5-8	TRBD1	TRBJ1-1	CASSLDRVSGEAFF	TGTGCCAGCAGCTTAGACAGGGTAAGCGGTGAAGCTTTCTTT
.	TRBV11-2	.	TRBJ1-1	CASSLPKTGRGGTEAFF	TGTGCCAGCAGCTTGCCGAAAACAGGGCGTGGGGGCACTGAAGCTTTCTTT
few	TRBV19	TRBD1	TRBJ1-2	CASDRAGLGYTF	TGTGCCAGTGACAGGGCAGGTCTGGGCTACACCTTC
.	TRBV19	.	TRBJ1-4	CASTNYEKLFF	TGTGCCAGTACCAACTATGAAAAACTGTTTTTT
.	TRBV27	.	TRBJ2-5	CASSSRQDQETQYF	TGTGCCAGCAGTTCCCGACAGGACCAAGAGACCCAGTACTTC
.	TRBV13	.	TRBJ2-7	CASSLDPGDGPYEQYF	TGTGCCAGCAGCTTAGATCCCGGGGATGGTCCCTACGAGCAGTACTTC
.	TRBV30	.	TRBJ2-7	CAWSGENGNEQYF	TGTGCCTGGAGTGGGGAGAACGGGAACGAGCAGTACTTC
.	TRBV5-4	.	TRBJ1-2	CASSSKGINYGYTF	TGTGCCAGCAGCTCCAAGGGGATTAACTATGGCTACACCTTC
few	TRBV6-1	TRBD1	TRBJ1-1	CASSVGTGNTEAFF	TGTGCCAGCAGTGTCGGGACAGGAAACACTGAAGCTTTCTTT
.	TRBV6-5	TRBD2	TRBJ2-7	CASSYSAGGTYEQYF	TGTGCCAGCAGTTACTCCGCGGGGGGGACCTACGAGCAGTACTTC
.	TRBV6-1	TRBD1	TRBJ1-2	CASKGGPSGYTF	TGTGCCAGCAAAGGGGGCCCTAGTGGCTACACCTTC
.	TRBV4-1	.	TRBJ2-1	CASSHINSRVNEQFF	TGCGCCAGCAGCCACATAAATTCGAGGGTCAATGAGCAGTTCTTC
.	TRBV5-4	TRBD1	TRBJ2-7	CASSYGTGGGYEQYF	TGTGCCAGCAGCTACGGGACAGGGGGCGGGTACGAGCAGTACTTC
.	TRBV27	.	TRBJ2-1	CASSSDGRYNEQFF	TGTGCCAGCAGTTCAGACGGGAGATACAATGAGCAGTTCTTC
few	TRBV7-8	TRBD1	TRBJ2-5	CASSTLGQQETQYF	TGTGCCAGCAGCACGTTGGGACAGCAAGAGACCCAGTACTTC
.	TRBV19	.	TRBJ1-4	CASSMRDSRGEKLFF	TGTGCCAGTAGTATGAGGGACTCGAGAGGGGAAAAACTGTTTTTT
.	TRBV5-4	TRBD2	TRBJ2-7	CASSPGLAGLEQYF	TGTGCCAGCAGCCCCGGACTAGCGGGTCTCGAGCAGTACTTC
.	TRBV6-1	TRBD1	TRBJ1-2	CASSGSGTGHGYTF	TGTGCCAGCAGTGGTAGCGGGACAGGGCATGGCTACACCTTC
.	TRBV18	TRBD1	TRBJ2-3	CASSLSGGETDTQYF	TGTGCCAGCTCTCTATCAGGGGGCGAGACAGATACGCAGTATTTT
.	TRBV19	TRBD1	TRBJ2-3	CASSNRGADTQYF	TGTGCCAGTAGTAACAGGGGGGCAGATACGCAGTATTTT